This entry describes one TCR beta chain. The target antigen is unknown. Germline V lookup: CDR1 SEHNR, CDR2 FQNEAQ (reference sequence). The CDR3 sequence is 18 residues long. Trimming took 4 bases from V and 7 from J, leaving 28 bases between them. This sample is drawn from a study of T cells and Merkel cell carcinoma outcomes. Assay used: immunoSEQ multiplex PCR; TCRdb lists only in-frame clones, some missing. This sample has roughly 4,800 clones; around 84% occur once, and the top ten carry 5.2%. General study findings and limits: Reportedly, T-cell repertoire with density predicts Merkel cell carcinoma outcomes.

The sequence came from a human donor with Merkel cell carcinoma. The V call is TRBV7-9, the J call TRBJ1-1; a weak D match, TRBD1 (5 bases). The sample taken for sequencing was tumor tissue from Merkel cell carcinoma. The CDR3 is CASSSPGGVFLFGIEAFF. The CDR3 bases are TGTGCCAGCAGCTCCCCGGGAGGGGTTTTTTTGTTTGGCATTGAAGCTTTCTTT.